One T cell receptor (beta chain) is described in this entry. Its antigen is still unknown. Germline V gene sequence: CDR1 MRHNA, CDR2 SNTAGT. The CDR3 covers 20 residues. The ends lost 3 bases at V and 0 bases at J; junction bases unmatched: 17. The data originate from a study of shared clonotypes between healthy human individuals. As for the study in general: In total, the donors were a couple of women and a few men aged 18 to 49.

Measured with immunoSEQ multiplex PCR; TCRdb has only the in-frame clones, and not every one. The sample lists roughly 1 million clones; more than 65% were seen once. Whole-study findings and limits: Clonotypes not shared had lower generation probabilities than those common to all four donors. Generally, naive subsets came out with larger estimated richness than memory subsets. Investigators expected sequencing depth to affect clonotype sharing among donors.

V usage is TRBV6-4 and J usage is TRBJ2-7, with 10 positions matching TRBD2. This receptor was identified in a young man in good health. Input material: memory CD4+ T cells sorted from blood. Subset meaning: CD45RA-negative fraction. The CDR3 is CASSEEVSGGNYLSSYEQYF. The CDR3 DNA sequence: TGTGCCAGCAGTGAGGAAGTTAGCGGGGGGAATTATCTTAGCTCCTACGAGCAGTACTTC.